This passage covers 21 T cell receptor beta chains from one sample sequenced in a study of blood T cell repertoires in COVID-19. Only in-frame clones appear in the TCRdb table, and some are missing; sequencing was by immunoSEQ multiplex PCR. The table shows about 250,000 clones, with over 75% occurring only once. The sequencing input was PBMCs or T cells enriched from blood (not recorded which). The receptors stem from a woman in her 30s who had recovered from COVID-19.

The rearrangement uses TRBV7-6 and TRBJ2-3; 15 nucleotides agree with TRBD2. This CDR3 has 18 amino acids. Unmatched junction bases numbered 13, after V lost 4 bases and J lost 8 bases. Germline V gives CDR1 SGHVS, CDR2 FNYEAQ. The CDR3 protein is CASSSIPGLAGGRGTQYF. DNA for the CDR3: TGTGCCAGCAGCTCCATCCCGGGACTAGCGGGGGGTAGGGGTACGCAGTATTTT.

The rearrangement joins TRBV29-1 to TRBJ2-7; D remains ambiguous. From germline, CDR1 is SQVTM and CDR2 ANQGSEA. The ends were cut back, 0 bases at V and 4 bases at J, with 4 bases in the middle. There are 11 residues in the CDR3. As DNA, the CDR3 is TGCAGCGTTGAAGAATATTACGAGCAGTACTTC. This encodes CSVEEYYEQYF.

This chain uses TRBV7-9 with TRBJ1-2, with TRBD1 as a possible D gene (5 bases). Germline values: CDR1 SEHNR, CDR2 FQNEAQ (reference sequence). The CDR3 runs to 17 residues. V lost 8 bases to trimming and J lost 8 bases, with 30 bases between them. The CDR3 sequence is CASGIAAAGPYFGGYTF. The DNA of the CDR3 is TGTGCCAGCGGGATCGCCGCGGCAGGGCCTTATTTTGGGGGCTACACCTTC.

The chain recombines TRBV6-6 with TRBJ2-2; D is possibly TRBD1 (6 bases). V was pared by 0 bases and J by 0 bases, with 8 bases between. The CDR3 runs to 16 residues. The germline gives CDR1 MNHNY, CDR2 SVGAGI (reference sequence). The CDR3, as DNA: TGTGCCAGCAGTTACTCCGAGGGGGCGAACACCGGGGAGCTGTTTTTT. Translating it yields CASSYSEGANTGELFF.

The CDR3 region has the DNA TGCAGCGTTGTTAGCCCCCAGGGCAATGAGCAGTTCTTC. Residues: CSVVSPQGNEQFF. The chain uses TRBV29-1 and TRBJ2-1, with TRBD1 as a possible D gene (5 bases). The CDR3 totals 13 residues. Germline values: CDR1 SQVTM, CDR2 ANQGSEA. V lost 4 bases, J lost 6 bases, and 13 bases lay in between.

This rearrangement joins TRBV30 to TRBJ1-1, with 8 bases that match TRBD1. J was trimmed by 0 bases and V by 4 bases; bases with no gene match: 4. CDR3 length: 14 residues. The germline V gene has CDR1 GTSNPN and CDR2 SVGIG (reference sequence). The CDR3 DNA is TGTGCCTGGACTCGGACAGGGTTGAACACTGAAGCTTTCTTT. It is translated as CAWTRTGLNTEAFF.

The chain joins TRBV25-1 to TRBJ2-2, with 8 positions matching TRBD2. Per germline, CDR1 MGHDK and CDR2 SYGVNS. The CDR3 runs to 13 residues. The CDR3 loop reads CAAGGPITGELFF. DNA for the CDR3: TGTGCTGCGGGGGGCCCTATCACCGGGGAGCTGTTTTTT.

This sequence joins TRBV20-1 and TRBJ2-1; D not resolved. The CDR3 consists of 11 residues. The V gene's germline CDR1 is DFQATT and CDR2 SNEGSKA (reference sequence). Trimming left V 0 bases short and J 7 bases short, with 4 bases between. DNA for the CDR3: TGCAGTGCTAGAGACGCGAATGAGCAGTTCTTC. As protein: CSARDANEQFF.

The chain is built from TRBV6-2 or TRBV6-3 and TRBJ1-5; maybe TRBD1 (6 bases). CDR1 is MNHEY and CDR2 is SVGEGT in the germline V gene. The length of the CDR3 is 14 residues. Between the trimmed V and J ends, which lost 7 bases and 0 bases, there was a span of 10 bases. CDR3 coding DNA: TGTGCCAGCACCCCAGGGGTTAGCAATCAGCCCCAGCATTTT. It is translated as CASTPGVSNQPQHF.

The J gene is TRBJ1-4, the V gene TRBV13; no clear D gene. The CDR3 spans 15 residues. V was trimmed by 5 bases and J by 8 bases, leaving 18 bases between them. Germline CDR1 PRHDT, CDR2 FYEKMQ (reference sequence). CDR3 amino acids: CASSTLRSIREKLFF. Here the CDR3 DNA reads TGTGCCAGCAGCACCTTGCGTTCGATCCGGGAAAAACTGTTTTTT.

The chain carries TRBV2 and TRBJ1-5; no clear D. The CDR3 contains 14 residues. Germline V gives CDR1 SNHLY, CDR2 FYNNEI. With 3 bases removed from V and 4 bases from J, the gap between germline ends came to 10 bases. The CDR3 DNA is TGTGCCAGCAGTGACTTGGCGGGTAATCAGCCCCAGCATTTT. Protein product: CASSDLAGNQPQHF.

CDR3 loop: CASSLDKVSNEKLFF. The DNA of the CDR3 is TGCGCCAGCAGCTTGGACAAAGTGTCTAATGAAAAACTGTTTTTT. This chain connects TRBV5-1 to TRBJ1-4; D gene uncertain. Germline lookup yields CDR1 SGHRS and CDR2 YFSETQ. The V end lost 0 bases, the J end lost 3 bases, and 9 bases lay between the germline ends. There are 15 residues in the CDR3.

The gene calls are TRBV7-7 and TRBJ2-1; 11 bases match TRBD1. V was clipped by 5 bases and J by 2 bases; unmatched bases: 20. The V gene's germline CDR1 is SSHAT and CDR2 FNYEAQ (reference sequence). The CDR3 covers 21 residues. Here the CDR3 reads CASSPEGADRGPNGPYNEQFF. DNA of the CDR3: TGTGCCAGCAGCCCGGAGGGGGCGGACAGGGGGCCCAATGGCCCCTACAATGAGCAGTTCTTC. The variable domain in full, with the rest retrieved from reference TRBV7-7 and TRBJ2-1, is GAGVSQSPRYKVTKRGQDVTLRCDPISSHATLYWYQQALGQGPEFLTYFNYEAQPDKSGLPSDRFSAERPEGSISTLTIQRTEQRDSAMYRCASSPEGADRGPNGPYNEQFFGPGTRLTVL.

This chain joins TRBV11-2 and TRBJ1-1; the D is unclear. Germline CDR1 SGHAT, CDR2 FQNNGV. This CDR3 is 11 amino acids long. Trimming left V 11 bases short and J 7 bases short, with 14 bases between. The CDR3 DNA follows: TGTGCCGTGCTCCCGGGGATTGAAGCTTTCTTT. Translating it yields CAVLPGIEAFF.

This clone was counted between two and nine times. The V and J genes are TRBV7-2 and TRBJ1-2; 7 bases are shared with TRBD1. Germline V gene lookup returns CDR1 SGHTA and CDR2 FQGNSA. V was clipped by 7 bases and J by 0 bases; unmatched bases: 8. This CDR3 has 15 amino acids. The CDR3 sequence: CASNQGVRANYGYTF. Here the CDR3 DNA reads TGTGCCAGCAATCAGGGGGTTCGAGCTAACTATGGCTACACCTTC. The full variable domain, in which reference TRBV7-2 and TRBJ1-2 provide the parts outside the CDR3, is GAGVSQSPSNKVTEKGKDVELRCDPISGHTALYWYRQSLGQGLEFLIYFQGNSAPDKSGLPSDRFSAERTGGSVSTLTIQRTQQEDSAVYLCASNQGVRANYGYTFGSGTRLTVV.

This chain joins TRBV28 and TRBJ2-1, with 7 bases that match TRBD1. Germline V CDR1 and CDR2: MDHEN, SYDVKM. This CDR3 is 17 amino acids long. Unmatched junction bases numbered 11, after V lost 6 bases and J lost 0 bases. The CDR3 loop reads CASRQTGVHYSYNEQFF. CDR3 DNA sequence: TGTGCCAGCAGGCAAACAGGGGTCCACTACTCCTACAATGAGCAGTTCTTC.

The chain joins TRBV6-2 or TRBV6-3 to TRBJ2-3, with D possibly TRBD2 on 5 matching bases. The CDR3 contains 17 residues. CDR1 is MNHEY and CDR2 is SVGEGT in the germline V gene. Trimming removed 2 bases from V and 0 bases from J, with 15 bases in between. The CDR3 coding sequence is TGTGCCAGCAGTTACGTGCTAGCCTACCCTAGCACAGATACGCAGTATTTT. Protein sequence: CASSYVLAYPSTDTQYF.

The CDR3 loop reads CAWSAYTGIEYTF. For the CDR3, the DNA is TGTGCCTGGAGTGCCTACACAGGTATCGAATACACCTTC. This chain links TRBV30 with TRBJ1-2, with D perhaps matching TRBD1 (5 bases). The germline V gene has CDR1 GTSNPN and CDR2 SVGIG (reference sequence). This CDR3 has 13 residues. The V end lost 1 base, the J end lost 11 bases, and 17 bases lay between the germline ends.

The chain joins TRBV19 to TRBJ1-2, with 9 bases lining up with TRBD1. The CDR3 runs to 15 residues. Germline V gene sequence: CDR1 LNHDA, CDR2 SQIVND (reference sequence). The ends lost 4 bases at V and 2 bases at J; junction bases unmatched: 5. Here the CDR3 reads CASSTRQGGNYGYTF. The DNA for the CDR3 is TGTGCCAGTAGTACCCGACAGGGGGGCAACTATGGCTACACCTTC. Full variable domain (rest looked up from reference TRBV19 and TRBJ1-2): DGGITQSPKYLFRKEGQNVTLSCEQNLNHDAMYWYRQDPGQGLRLIYYSQIVNDFQKGDIAEGYSVSREKKESFPLTVTSAQKNPTAFYLCASSTRQGGNYGYTFGSGTRLTVV.

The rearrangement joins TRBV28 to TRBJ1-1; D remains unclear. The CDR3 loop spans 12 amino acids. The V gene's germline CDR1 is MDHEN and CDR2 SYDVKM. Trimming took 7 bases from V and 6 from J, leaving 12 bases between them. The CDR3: CASISSGPEAFF. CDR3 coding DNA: TGTGCCAGCATATCTTCGGGTCCTGAAGCTTTCTTT.

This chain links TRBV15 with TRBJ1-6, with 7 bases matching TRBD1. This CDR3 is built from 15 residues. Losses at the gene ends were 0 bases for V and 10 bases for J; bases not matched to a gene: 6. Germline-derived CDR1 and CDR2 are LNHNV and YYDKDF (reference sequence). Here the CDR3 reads CATSREGRGRSPLHF. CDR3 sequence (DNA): TGTGCCACCAGCAGAGAAGGCAGGGGGAGGTCACCCCTCCACTTT.